This T cell receptor (beta chain) was recorded in a study of CXCR3-negative and CXCR3-positive naive CD8 T cells. Germline V gene data show CDR1 as SQVTM and CDR2 as ANQGSEA. CDR3 length equals 14 residues. Libraries were UMI-labeled 5' RACE TRB cDNA. TCRdb derives one entry per CDR3 protein from the 5' RACE reads, leaving out DNA. This sample's clone table lists some 150,000 distinct CDR3 sequences. With respect to this clonotype: Its antigen is undetermined.

Overall study findings and caveats: CXCR3-positive naive cells had TRB CDR3s that were more hydrophobic than CXCR3-negative naive cells had.

The receptor was derived from a human donor in good health. Some clones in this sample may be carry-over from other donors' samples. The chain combines TRBV29-1 with TRBJ2-7; TCRdb calls TRBD1, which cannot be checked without DNA. Specimen: naive CXCR3+ CD8+ T cells from blood. The subset here: CD45RO-CCR7+CD27+CD95- naive CD8+ T cells expressing CXCR3 (TNR3+). CDR3 residues: CSVVGQLPPYEQYF.